The 7 T cell receptor beta chains in this list originate from one sample, sequenced in a study of post-analysis software for immune sequencing data. Unique molecular identifiers were built into the TCR beta cDNA libraries. TCRdb analysed the PCR reads with MiXCR anew, one entry per CDR3 protein. The sample includes a few hundred thousand distinct CDR3 sequences, roughly 46% of them seen just once. No antigens are known for them. Notes on the study in general: Relative to controls, patients had several TRBV segments at higher frequency, with TRBV5-6, TRBV5-1 and TRBV20-1 among these.

Sequenced material: blood. These receptors originate from a girl aged 10-17 years with multiple sclerosis.

This rearrangement joins TRBV7-9 to TRBJ2-1; D may be TRBD1 (6 bases). The CDR3 totals 15 residues. V lost 6 bases and J 1 base, leaving 13 bases between the germline ends. Looked up from germline, CDR1 is SEHNR and CDR2 is FQNEAQ (reference sequence). The chain's CDR3 is CASRPQGESYNEQFF. CDR3 nucleotides: TGTGCCAGCAGACCACAGGGAGAGTCCTACAATGAGCAGTTCTTC. Based on the CDR3 plus reference TRBV7-9 and TRBJ2-1, the full variable domain is DTGVSQNPRHKITKRGQNVTFRCDPISEHNRLYWYRQTLGQGPEFLTYFQNEAQLEKSRLLSDRFSAERPKGSFSTLEIQRTEQGDSAMYLCASRPQGESYNEQFFGPGTRLTVL.

The chain links TRBV10-3 to TRBJ2-5; D unresolved. V lost 2 bases and J lost 11, with 12 bases in between. The CDR3 is made up of 12 amino acids. Germline assignment: CDR1 ENHRY and CDR2 SYGVKD. The CDR3 coding sequence is TGTGCCATCAGTGAGGCTGTTGGTCAGCAGTACTTC. This gives the protein CAISEAVGQQYF.

The chain has TRBV3-1 and TRBJ1-6; D not certain. V lost 8 bases, J lost 5 bases, and 10 bases lay in between. The germline gives CDR1 LGHDT, CDR2 YNNKEL (reference sequence). This CDR3 contains 13 residues. In nucleotides, the CDR3 is TGTGCCAGCCGTAGGGTAGATAATTCACCCCTCCACTTT. Protein: CASRRVDNSPLHF.

The DNA of the CDR3 is TGTGCCAGCAGCCAAGAGGGGACAGGTCGAATAAACTATGGCTACACCTTC. Its translation is CASSQEGTGRINYGYTF. The chain uses TRBV4-2 and TRBJ1-2, with TRBD1 matching 8 bases. The germline gives CDR1 LGHNA, CDR2 YNFKEQ. This CDR3 is 17 amino acids long. Unmatched junction bases numbered 8, after V lost 0 bases and J lost 2 bases.

The chain carries TRBV29-1 and TRBJ2-1; 11 positions agree with TRBD2. The germline gives CDR1 SQVTM, CDR2 ANQGSEA. V was pared by 5 bases and J by 1 base, with 7 bases of the junction left unmatched. CDR3 size: 16 residues. The chain's CDR3 is CSVRGLAGTSYNEQFF. The CDR3 DNA reads TGCAGCGTTCGAGGACTAGCGGGTACGTCCTACAATGAGCAGTTCTTC.

This clonotype was seen a few times. This chain links TRBV20-1 with TRBJ1-2; 7 nucleotides agree with TRBD1. Germline V gives CDR1 DFQATT, CDR2 SNEGSKA (reference sequence). V shed 6 bases, J shed 5 bases, and the junction held 9 bases outside the gene matches. CDR3 length: 13 amino acids. The CDR3 DNA sequence: TGCAGTGCCGACGAGGGGGCTCGGTATGGCTACACCTTC. Amino acids: CSADEGARYGYTF.

The chain joins TRBV20-1 to TRBJ1-6, with TRBD1 matching over 7 bases. The CDR3 loop spans 15 amino acids. Looked up from germline, CDR1 is DFQATT and CDR2 is SNEGSKA (reference sequence). The trim removed 0 bases at V and 8 bases at J, leaving 7 bases unmatched. The CDR3 bases are TGCAGTGCTAGAGATTTAAGGGACAGCGATTCACCCCTCCACTTT. Protein: CSARDLRDSDSPLHF.